This T cell receptor (beta chain) is drawn from a study of blood T cell repertoires in COVID-19. Turning to the study itself: Sites in the United States, Italy and Spain provided acute and convalescent COVID-19 samples. Sources were T cells, B-cell-depleted T cells, or PBMCs; the material itself was cDNA or gDNA.

Original data processing: Estimation of nucleated cell counts was performed using reference gene primer amplification. The protocol was immunoSEQ multiplex PCR, while the TCRdb copy is restricted to in-frame clones and leaves out a portion. V, J and clone size are those of that table, while D and trimming were read from the DNA. The data contain 150,000 or so clones, about nine tenths of them seen just once; the ten biggest clones take up approximately 6.2%. Germline V lookup: CDR1 SNHLY, CDR2 FYNNEI. Trimming removed 7 bases at V and 1 base at J, with 13 bases between. The CDR3 length is 14 residues.

The TCR originated in a man older than 75 with acute or convalescent COVID-19. Input material: peripheral blood. The rearrangement uses TRBV2 and TRBJ1-1, with D possibly being TRBD1 (5 bases). The CDR3 spells CASTLYGGNTEAFF. DNA for the CDR3: TGTGCCAGCACGCTATACGGGGGGAACACTGAAGCTTTCTTT.